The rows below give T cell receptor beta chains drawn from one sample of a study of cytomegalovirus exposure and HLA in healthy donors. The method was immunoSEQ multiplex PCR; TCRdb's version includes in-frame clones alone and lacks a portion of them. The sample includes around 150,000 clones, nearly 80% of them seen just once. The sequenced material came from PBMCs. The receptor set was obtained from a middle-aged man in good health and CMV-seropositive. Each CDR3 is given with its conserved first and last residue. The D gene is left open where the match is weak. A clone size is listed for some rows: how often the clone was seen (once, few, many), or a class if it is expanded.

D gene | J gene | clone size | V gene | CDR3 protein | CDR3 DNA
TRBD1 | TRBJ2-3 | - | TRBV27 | CASSLVGQGTADTQYF | TGTGCCAGCAGTTTAGTCGGACAGGGTACCGCAGATACGCAGTATTTT
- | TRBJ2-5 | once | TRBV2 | CASSRMKGVGETQYF | TGTGCCAGCTCCAGGATGAAAGGGGTTGGGGAGACCCAGTACTTC
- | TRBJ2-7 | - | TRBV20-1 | CSVNLAAEQYF | TGCAGTGTGAACTTAGCGGCCGAGCAGTACTTC
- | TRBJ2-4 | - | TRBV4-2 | CASSPDTILAKNIQYF | TGTGCCAGCAGCCCGGACACAATATTAGCCAAAAACATTCAGTACTTC
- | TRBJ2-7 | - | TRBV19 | CASSIEYDRREQYF | TGTGCCAGTAGTATAGAATACGACAGGCGCGAGCAGTACTTC
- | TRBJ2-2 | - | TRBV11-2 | CAIQPRAGELFF | TGTGCCATCCAACCCCGGGCCGGGGAGCTGTTTTTT
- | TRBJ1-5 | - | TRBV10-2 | CASSDSVYSNQPQHF | TGCGCCAGCAGTGATTCCGTTTATAGCAATCAGCCCCAGCATTTT
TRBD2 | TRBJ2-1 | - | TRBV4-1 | CASSQFGSGGNYNEQFF | TGCGCCAGCAGCCAGTTCGGAAGCGGGGGCAACTACAATGAGCAGTTCTTC
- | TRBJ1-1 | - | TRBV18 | CASSPAGAEAFF | TGTGCCAGCTCACCAGCAGGGGCTGAAGCTTTCTTT
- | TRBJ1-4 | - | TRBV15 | CATSREGYRANEKLFF | TGTGCCACCAGCAGAGAAGGATACAGGGCAAATGAAAAACTGTTTTTT
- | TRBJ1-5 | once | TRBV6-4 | CASSEGGDNQPQHF | TGTGCCAGCAGTGAAGGAGGGGACAATCAGCCCCAGCATTTT
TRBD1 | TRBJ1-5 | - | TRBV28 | CASSLSQQGARPQHF | TGTGCCAGCAGTTTATCCCAACAGGGGGCGCGACCCCAGCATTTT
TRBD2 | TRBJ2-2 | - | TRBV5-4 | CASSSIAGTNTGELFF | TGTGCCAGCAGTTCTATAGCGGGTACGAACACCGGGGAGCTGTTTTTT
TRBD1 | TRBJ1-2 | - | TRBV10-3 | CAISEPPGQGFGYTF | TGTGCCATCAGTGAGCCTCCGGGACAGGGGTTTGGCTACACCTTC
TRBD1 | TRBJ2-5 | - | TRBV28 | CASSNRGETQYF | TGTGCCAGCAGTAACAGGGGAGAGACCCAGTACTTC
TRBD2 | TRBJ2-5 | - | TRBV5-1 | CASSDQGGWEAQYF | TGCGCCAGCAGCGATCAGGGAGGGTGGGAGGCCCAGTACTTC
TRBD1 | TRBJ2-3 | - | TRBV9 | CASSVTTGGGGEPDTQYF | TGTGCCAGCAGCGTTACCACAGGGGGCGGAGGTGAACCTGATACGCAGTATTTT
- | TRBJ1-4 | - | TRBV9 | CASSVTAPNEKLFF | TGTGCCAGCAGCGTGACAGCGCCTAATGAAAAACTGTTTTTT
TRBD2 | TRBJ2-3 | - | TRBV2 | CASSEGGLAGWLVTDTQYF | TGTGCCAGCAGTGAGGGGGGGCTAGCGGGGTGGTTGGTCACAGATACGCAGTATTTT
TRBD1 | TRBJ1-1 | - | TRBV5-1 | CASSSDGQGPEAFF | TGCGCCAGCAGCTCCGACGGACAGGGCCCTGAAGCTTTCTTT
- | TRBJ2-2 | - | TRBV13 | CASSPGGLGTGELFF | TGTGCCAGCAGCCCAGGGGGGTTGGGCACCGGGGAGCTGTTTTTT
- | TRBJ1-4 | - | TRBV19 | CASSPQSEKLFF | TGTGCCAGTAGCCCACAGTCTGAAAAACTGTTTTTT
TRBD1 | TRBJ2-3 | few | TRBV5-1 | CASSEGLRDRVAPDTQYF | TGCGCCAGCAGCGAAGGCCTCCGGGACAGGGTTGCCCCAGATACGCAGTATTTT
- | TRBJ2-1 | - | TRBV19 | CASTYSIYNEQFF | TGTGCCAGTACCTATTCCATCTACAATGAGCAGTTCTTC
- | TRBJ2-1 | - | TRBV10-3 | CAIGGSGRGVSYNEQFF | TGTGCCATCGGGGGAAGCGGGCGGGGCGTCTCCTACAATGAGCAGTTCTTC
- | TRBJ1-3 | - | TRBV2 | CASSETRGNTIYF | TGTGCCAGCAGTGAAACGAGAGGAAACACCATATATTTT
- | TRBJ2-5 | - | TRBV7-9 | CASSFKRLGEETQYF | TGTGCCAGCAGCTTTAAGCGGCTGGGCGAAGAGACCCAGTACTTC
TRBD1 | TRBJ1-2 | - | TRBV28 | CASRGDRGRGYGYTF | TGTGCCAGCAGGGGAGACAGGGGGCGAGGCTATGGCTACACCTTC
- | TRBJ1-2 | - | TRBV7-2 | CASSLGQLRQGRFGGYTF | TGTGCCAGCAGCTTAGGTCAGTTACGCCAGGGAAGATTTGGAGGCTACACCTTC